This TCR beta chain is drawn from a study of CD8 T cells in Susac syndrome (dated by TCRdb to between 2018 and 2020). Background for the entire study: Whether CD8+ T cell activation and differentiation in Susac syndrome was antigen driven was tested using repertoire sequencing.

RNA was extracted with the RNeasy kit and about 0.45 to 1 ug was reverse transcribed using random hexamers. The immunoSEQ multiplex PCR assay, which covers 54 Vbeta and 13 Jbeta segments, was used to amplify TCR beta CDR3 regions. PCR amplification bias was corrected by using a synthetic template baseline for primer optimization and computational correction. For the original study's pipeline: Reads were annotated to V, D and J genes per IMGT and analyzed with immunoSEQ Analyzer, keeping only productive sequences. Clonality was computed as one minus Shannon entropy normalized by log2 of the number of productive unique sequences. For each patient and control, public and private clones were evaluated among the 100 most prevalent clones. A clone was defined as Susac-specific if it was absent from the healthy and MS cohorts, from 1052 published viral clones and from other ImmuneACCESS disease sequences. TCRdb took the public reads, trimmed them with fastp at Q25, ran MiXCR for clone calling and kept in-frame beta chains. Every entry covers one CDR3 protein and lists the most common genes and DNA from its rows. The V and J calls reflect TCRdb's pipeline rather than the authors' work. Here the sample has about 120,000 distinct CDR3 sequences; about 93% occur a single time. The ten biggest clones cover around 0.15% of the sample.

Peripheral blood CD8+ and CD4+ T cells from healthy donors, Susac syndrome patients and multiple sclerosis patients were profiled by high-throughput TCR beta sequencing. Healthy donors were included as age- and sex-matched controls. Bulk CD8+ and CD4+ T cells were purified by magnetic negative isolation, whereas CD8+ TEMRA cells were enriched by FACS. Blood was collected in EDTA tubes and processed within 24 hours, with PBMCs isolated through density gradient centrifugation. PBMCs intended for TCR sequencing were cryopreserved in liquid nitrogen and thawed later in a water bath at 37 degrees C. The sorted or isolated CD4+, CD8+ and CD8+ TEMRA cells had a purity of 90% or higher. Trimming takes 7 bases off V and 9 bases off J; junction bases not matched to a gene: 4. Spanning cysteine to phenylalanine, the CDR3 consists of 11 amino acids. Only CDR3 DNA is held: 33 bases, read in frame from base 1. From the germline V gene, CDR1 is SGHRS and CDR2 is YFSETQ.

Study-wide findings and limitations: The TCR sequencing and HLA analysis was acknowledged to have included a relatively small number of individuals.

About this clonotype itself: Its antigen target is currently unknown. Per-base quality was not reported, and no clone a single base away is much larger than it.

This sequence was found in a human donor in good health. Sequencing input: CD4+ T cells from PBMCs. The rearrangement joined TRBV5-1 to TRBJ2-1, with TRBD2 matching 7 junction bases. For the CDR3, the sequence is CASEGEGEQFF. The nucleotide sequence reads as follows: TGCGCCAGCGAAGGGGAGGGTGAGCAGTTCTTC.